The T cell receptor beta chain described here comes from a study of CD8 T cell repertoires and HIV-1 epitope variants. Study-wide background: Twenty-five autologous and known Gag and Nef epitope variant peptides each stimulated T cells separately.

In germline, CDR1 is MRHNA, CDR2 SNTAGT. The CDR3 is made up of 14 amino acids. Trimming removed 6 bases from V and 7 bases from J; junction bases left unmatched: 5. Comments on this clone: Its specificity is not known.

Profiling relied on immunoSEQ multiplex PCR, and the TCRdb table lists in-frame clones only, not all of them. The sample includes fewer than 5,500 clones, around 71% of them seen just once. This TCR was recovered from a male donor with HIV. The sequenced material came from cultured CD8+ T cells derived from PBMCs. V and J are TRBV6-4 and TRBJ2-1; 11 bases fit TRBD2. CDR3 in amino acids: CASSVAGGRNEQFF. The CDR3 DNA is TGTGCCAGCAGCGTAGCGGGGGGGCGGAATGAGCAGTTCTTC.